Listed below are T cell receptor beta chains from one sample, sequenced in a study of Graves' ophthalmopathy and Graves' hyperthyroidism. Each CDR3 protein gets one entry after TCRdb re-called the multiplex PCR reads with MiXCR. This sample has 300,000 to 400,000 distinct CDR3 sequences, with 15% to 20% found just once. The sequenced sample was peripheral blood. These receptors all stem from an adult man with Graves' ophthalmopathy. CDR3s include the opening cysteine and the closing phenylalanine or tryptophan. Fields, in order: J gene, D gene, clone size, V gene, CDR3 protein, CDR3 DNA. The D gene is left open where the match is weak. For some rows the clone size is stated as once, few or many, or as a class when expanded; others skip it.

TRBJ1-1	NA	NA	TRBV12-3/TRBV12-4	CASRDRDTNTEAFF	TGTGCCAGCAGGGACCGGGACACGAACACTGAAGCTTTCTTT
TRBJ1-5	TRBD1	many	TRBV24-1	CATSDPGGDQPQHF	TGTGCCACCAGTGACCCAGGGGGGGATCAGCCCCAGCATTTT
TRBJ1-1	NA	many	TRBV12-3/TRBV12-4	CASSLVRQHEAFF	TGTGCCAGCAGTTTAGTCCGACAGCATGAAGCTTTCTTT
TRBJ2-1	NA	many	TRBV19	CASSDGTPFYNEQFF	TGTGCCAGTAGTGACGGGACACCGTTCTACAATGAGCAGTTCTTC
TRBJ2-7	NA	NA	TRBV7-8	CASSRTDGDYEQYF	TGTGCCAGCAGCCGTACTGACGGGGACTACGAGCAGTACTTC
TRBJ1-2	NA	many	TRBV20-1	CSASAAGTEGYTF	TGCAGTGCTTCTGCAGCCGGGACGGAGGGCTACACCTTC
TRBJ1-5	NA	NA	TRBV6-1	CASSENRSNQPQHF	TGTGCCAGCAGTGAAAACAGAAGCAATCAGCCCCAGCATTTT
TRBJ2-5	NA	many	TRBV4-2	CASSQVSRGQETQYF	TGTGCCAGCAGCCAAGTCTCTCGAGGGCAAGAGACCCAGTACTTC
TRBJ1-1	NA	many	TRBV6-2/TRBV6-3	CASSDHNTEAFF	TGTGCCAGCAGCGATCACAACACTGAAGCTTTCTTT
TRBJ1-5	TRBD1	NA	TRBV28	CASRGDGTGGYSNQPQHF	TGTGCCAGCAGGGGTGACGGGACAGGGGGTTATAGCAATCAGCCCCAGCATTTT
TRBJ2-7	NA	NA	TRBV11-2	CASTVGFEGRAYEQYF	TGTGCCAGCACCGTTGGGTTTGAGGGTCGTGCCTACGAGCAGTACTTC
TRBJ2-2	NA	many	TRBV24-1	CATSSMTGELFF	TGTGCCACCAGTAGCATGACCGGGGAGCTGTTTTTT
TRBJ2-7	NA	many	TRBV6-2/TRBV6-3	CASSYQQWLRQVYEQYF	TGTGCCAGCAGCTACCAGCAGTGGTTGAGACAGGTCTACGAGCAGTACTTC
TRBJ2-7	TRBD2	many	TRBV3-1	CASSQGLAGALQYF	TGTGCCAGCAGCCAAGGACTAGCGGGGGCCCTCCAGTACTTC